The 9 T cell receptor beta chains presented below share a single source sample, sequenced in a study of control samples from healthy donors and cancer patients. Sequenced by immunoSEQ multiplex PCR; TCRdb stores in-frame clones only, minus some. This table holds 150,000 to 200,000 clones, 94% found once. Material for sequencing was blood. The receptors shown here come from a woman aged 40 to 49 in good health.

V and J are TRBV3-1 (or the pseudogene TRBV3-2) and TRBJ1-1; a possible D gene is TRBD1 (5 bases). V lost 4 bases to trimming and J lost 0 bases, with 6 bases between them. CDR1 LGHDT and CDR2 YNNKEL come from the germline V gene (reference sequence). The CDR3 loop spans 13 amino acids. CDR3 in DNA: TGTGCCAGCAGCCTGACAGTGAACACTGAAGCTTTCTTT. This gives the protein CASSLTVNTEAFF.

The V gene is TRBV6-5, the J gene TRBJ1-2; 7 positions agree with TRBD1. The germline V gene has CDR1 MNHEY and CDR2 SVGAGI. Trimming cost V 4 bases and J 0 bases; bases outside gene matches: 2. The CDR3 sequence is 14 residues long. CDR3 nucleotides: TGTGCCAGCAGTTGGGACAGAGCTAACTATGGCTACACCTTC. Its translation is CASSWDRANYGYTF.

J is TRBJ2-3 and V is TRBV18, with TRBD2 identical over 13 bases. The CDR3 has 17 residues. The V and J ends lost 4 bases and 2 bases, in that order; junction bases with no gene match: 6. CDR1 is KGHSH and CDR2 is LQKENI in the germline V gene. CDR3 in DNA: TGTGCCAGCTCACAACCGGGACTAGCGGGGATCACAGATACGCAGTATTTT. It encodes CASSQPGLAGITDTQYF.

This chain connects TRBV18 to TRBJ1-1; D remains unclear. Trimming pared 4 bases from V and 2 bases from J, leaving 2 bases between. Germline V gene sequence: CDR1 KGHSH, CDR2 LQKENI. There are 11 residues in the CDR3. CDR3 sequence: CASSLNTEAFF. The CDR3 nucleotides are TGTGCCAGCTCACTAAACACTGAAGCTTTCTTT. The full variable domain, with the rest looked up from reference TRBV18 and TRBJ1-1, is NAGVMQNPRHLVRRRGQEARLRCSPMKGHSHVYWYRQLPEEGLKFMVYLQKENIIDESGMPKERFSAEFPKEGPSILRIQQVVRGDSAAYFCASSLNTEAFFGQGTRLTVV.

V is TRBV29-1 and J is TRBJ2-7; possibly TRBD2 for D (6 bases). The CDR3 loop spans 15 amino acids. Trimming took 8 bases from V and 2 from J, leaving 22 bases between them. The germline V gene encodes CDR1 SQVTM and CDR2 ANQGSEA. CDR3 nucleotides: TGCAGCTTTACCTCTTGGGGGGAAGGGACCTACGAGCAGTACTTC. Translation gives CSFTSWGEGTYEQYF.

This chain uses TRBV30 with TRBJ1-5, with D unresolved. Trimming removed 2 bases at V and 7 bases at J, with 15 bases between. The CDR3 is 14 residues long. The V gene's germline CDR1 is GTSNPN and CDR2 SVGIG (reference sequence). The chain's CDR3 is CAWSLSPRSQPQHF. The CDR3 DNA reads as TGTGCCTGGAGTTTGTCTCCCAGGTCCCAGCCCCAGCATTTT.

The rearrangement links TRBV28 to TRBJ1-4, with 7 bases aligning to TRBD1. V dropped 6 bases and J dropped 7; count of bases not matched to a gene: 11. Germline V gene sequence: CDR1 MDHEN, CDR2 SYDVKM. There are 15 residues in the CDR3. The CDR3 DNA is TGTGCCAGCAGCTCACAGGGGTCCGACCGTGAAAAACTGTTTTTT. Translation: CASSSQGSDREKLFF.

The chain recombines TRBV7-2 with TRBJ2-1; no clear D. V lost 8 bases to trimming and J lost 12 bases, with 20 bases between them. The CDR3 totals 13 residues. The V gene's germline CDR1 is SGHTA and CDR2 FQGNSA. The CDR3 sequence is CASGRTPQNMQFF. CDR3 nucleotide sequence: TGTGCCAGCGGGCGGACCCCTCAGAATATGCAGTTCTTC.

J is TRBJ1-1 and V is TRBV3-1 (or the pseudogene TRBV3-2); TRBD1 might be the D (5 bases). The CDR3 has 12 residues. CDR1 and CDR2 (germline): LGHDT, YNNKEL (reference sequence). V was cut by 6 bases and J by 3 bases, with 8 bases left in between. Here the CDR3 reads CASRGGDTEAFF. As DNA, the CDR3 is TGTGCCAGCAGGGGGGGGGACACTGAAGCTTTCTTT.